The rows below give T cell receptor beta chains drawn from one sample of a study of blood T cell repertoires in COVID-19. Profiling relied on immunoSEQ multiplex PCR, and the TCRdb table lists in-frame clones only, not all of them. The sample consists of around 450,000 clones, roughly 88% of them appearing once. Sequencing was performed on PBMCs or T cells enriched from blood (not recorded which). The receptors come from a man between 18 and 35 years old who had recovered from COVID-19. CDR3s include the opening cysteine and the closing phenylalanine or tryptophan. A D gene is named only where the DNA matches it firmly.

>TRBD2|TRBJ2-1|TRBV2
TGTGCCAGCAACCCCGGGGTAGCGGGCGCCGATGAGCAGTTCTTC
CASNPGVAGADEQFF
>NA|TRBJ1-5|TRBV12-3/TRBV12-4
TGTGCCAGCAGTTCACATGTCCAGCCCCAGCATTTT
CASSSHVQPQHF
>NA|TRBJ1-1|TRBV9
TGTGCCAGCAGCGTAGGGGGCCAGGGGGAAGCTTTCTTT
CASSVGGQGEAFF
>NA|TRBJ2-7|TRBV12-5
TGTGCTAGTGGTTTGGGGGACGGGAGAAGCTCCTACGAGCAGTACTTC
CASGLGDGRSSYEQYF
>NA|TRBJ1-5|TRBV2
TGTGCCAGCACTATTGGGCCCCAAGGCAATCAGCCCCAGCATTTT
CASTIGPQGNQPQHF
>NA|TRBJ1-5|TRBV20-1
TGCAGTGCCTCCGATCAGCCCCAGCATTTT
CSASDQPQHF
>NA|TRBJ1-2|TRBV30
TGTGCCTGGCAGGACTATGGCTACACCTTC
CAWQDYGYTF
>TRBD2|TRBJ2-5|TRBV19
TGTGCCAGTAGTATTGGTAGCGGGGGTGAGACCCAGTACTTC
CASSIGSGGETQYF
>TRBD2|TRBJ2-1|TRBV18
TGTGCCAGCTCACCCGGCCCCGGGACTAGCGGGGCCCAGCAGTTCTTC
CASSPGPGTSGAQQFF
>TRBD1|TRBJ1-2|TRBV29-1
TGCAGCGTTTTGACAGGGGTGGACTATGGCTACACCTTC
CSVLTGVDYGYTF
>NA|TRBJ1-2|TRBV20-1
TGCAGCGTACGGTCTAACTATGGCTACACCTTC
CSVRSNYGYTF
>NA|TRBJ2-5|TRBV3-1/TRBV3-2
TGTGCCAGCAGCTATCCCCGAGAGACCCAGTACTTC
CASSYPRETQYF
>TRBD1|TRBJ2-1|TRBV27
TGTGCCAGCAGTTTAAGGTCCGGGACAGGGGCTGGCAATGAGCAGTTCTTC
CASSLRSGTGAGNEQFF
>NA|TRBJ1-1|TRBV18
TGTGCCAGCTCTACCATCCCGGACAGACGGAACACTGAAGCTTTCTTT
CASSTIPDRRNTEAFF
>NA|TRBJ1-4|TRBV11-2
TGTGCCAGCAGCTCTCCGGGATCAACTAATGAAAAACTGTTTTTT
CASSSPGSTNEKLFF
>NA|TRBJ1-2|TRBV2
TGTGCCAGCAGTGAAGTCAGGGACTACTATGGCTACACCTTC
CASSEVRDYYGYTF
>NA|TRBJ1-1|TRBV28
TGTGCCAGCAGCCCTCCTGTCGTGGGAGCCGTCACTGAAGCTTTCTTT
CASSPPVVGAVTEAFF
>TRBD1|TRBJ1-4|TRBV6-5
TGTGCCAGCACGGCGCAGGGGGGTGTTGAAAAACTGTTTTTT
CASTAQGGVEKLFF